The 14 T cell receptor beta chains in this list originate from one sample, sequenced in a study of OX40 agonist ivuxolimab in advanced cancers. Clones were read by immunoSEQ multiplex PCR, and TCRdb kept only the in-frame ones, dropping some. The sample lists roughly 92,000 clones, around 90% seen once, with 0.15% to 0.2% in the top ten. Sample: CD4+ or CD8+ T cells sorted from blood, taken in a trial of the OX40 agonist ivuxolimab. The receptors shown here come from an adult with an advanced solid tumor such as melanoma, head and neck, liver or kidney cancer.

The V and J genes are TRBV11-2 and TRBJ2-5; D unclear. Trimming took 1 base from V and 14 from J, leaving 11 bases between them. The CDR3 totals 11 residues. Germline V lookup: CDR1 SGHAT, CDR2 FQNNGV. CDR3: CASSLGPVAYF. The CDR3 nucleotides read TGTGCCAGCAGCTTAGGTCCGGTGGCCTACTTC.

This chain links TRBV5-1 with TRBJ2-1; 7 bases match TRBD2. CDR1 and CDR2 (germline): SGHRS, YFSETQ. V was clipped by 0 bases and J by 7 bases; unmatched bases: 7. The CDR3 extends over 15 amino acids. The DNA for the CDR3 is TGCGCCAGCAGCTTGGGGGGTAGCGGGCTGAATGAGCAGTTCTTC. The encoded protein is CASSLGGSGLNEQFF.

The chain joins TRBV19 to TRBJ1-2; TRBD1 matches at 11 bases. Germline loops: CDR1 LNHDA, CDR2 SQIVND (reference sequence). The CDR3 contains 14 residues. Unmatched junction bases numbered 6, after V lost 7 bases and J lost 5 bases. The CDR3 nucleotides read TGTGCCAGTACCGGGACAGGGGGGACTTATGGCTACACCTTC. This sequence encodes CASTGTGGTYGYTF.

The CDR3 sequence: CASSSRTSWGTGELFF. The CDR3 nucleotides are TGTGCCAGCAGCTCGCGGACTAGCTGGGGCACCGGGGAGCTGTTTTTT. The chain is built from TRBV7-3 and TRBJ2-2; 8 nucleotides line up with TRBD2. The CDR3 spans 16 residues. The ends lost 4 bases at V and 4 bases at J; junction bases unmatched: 8. Germline values: CDR1 SGHTA, CDR2 FQGTGA.

This clone was seen a few times. The chain couples TRBV4-1 to TRBJ1-2, with D possibly TRBD1 on 6 matching bases. The CDR3 has 16 amino acids. Germline V gene lookup returns CDR1 MGHRA and CDR2 YSYEKL. The ends were cut back, 4 bases at V and 4 bases at J, with 19 bases in the middle. The CDR3 DNA reads TGCGCCAGCAGCCCAAGCGCATACAGGGAAGGCTATGGCTACACCTTC. It specifies CASSPSAYREGYGYTF.

The chain combines TRBV19 with TRBJ2-3, with D unresolved. Germline CDR1 reads LNHDA; CDR2 reads SQIVND (reference sequence). The V end was cut by 11 bases, the J end by 2 bases, with 17 bases between. This CDR3 is built from 14 residues. CDR3 sequence: CACRRQRATDTQYF. The CDR3 DNA reads as TGTGCCTGTCGGCGGCAGCGCGCCACAGATACGCAGTATTTT.

The rearrangement links TRBV14 to TRBJ1-3, with D unclear. The CDR3 has 12 amino acids. Trimming shortened V by 1 base and J by 14 bases, and 12 bases separated the two germline ends. The germline V gene encodes CDR1 SGHDN and CDR2 FVKESK. Here the CDR3 DNA reads TGTGCCAGCAGCCAAGTTCCCCAGGTTGTATATTTT. Its protein is CASSQVPQVVYF.

The rearrangement uses TRBV9 and TRBJ2-7, with D perhaps assigned TRBD1 or TRBD2 (6 bases each). Trimming removed 6 bases from V and 0 bases from J, with 13 bases in between. Per germline, CDR1 SGDLS and CDR2 YYNGEE. The CDR3 consists of 14 residues. CDR3 nucleotide sequence: TGTGCCAGCACCAAAGGGGGGACCTCCTACGAGCAGTACTTC. It specifies CASTKGGTSYEQYF. The variable domain in full, with the rest retrieved from reference TRBV9 and TRBJ2-7, is DSGVTQTPKHLITATGQRVTLRCSPRSGDLSVYWYQQSLDQGLQFLIQYYNGEERAKGNILERFSAQQFPDLHSELNLSSLELGDSALYFCASTKGGTSYEQYFGPGTRLTVT.

This chain joins TRBV15 and TRBJ2-1, with TRBD2 identical over 10 bases. The CDR3 runs to 15 residues. Germline CDR1 is LNHNV and CDR2 is YYDKDF (reference sequence). V was clipped by 9 bases and J by 9 bases; unmatched bases: 14. CDR3 DNA: TGTGCCACGAAGCCCGGGACTAGCGCCACTACTGAGCAGTTCTTC. Amino acid sequence: CATKPGTSATTEQFF.

The rearrangement uses TRBV7-8 and TRBJ1-3; D unclear. From germline, CDR1 is SGHVS and CDR2 FQNEAQ. This CDR3 has 16 residues. V was cut by 1 base and J by 5 bases, with 15 bases left in between. The CDR3 protein is CASSLGSGIERNTIYF. The CDR3 region has the DNA TGTGCCAGCAGCTTAGGGTCGGGGATCGAAAGAAACACCATATATTTT.

The chain uses TRBV10-1 and TRBJ2-3; D is ambiguous. Deletions cut 0 bases from V and 9 bases from J, with 10 bases between. Germline V CDR1 and CDR2: WNHNN, SYGVQD (reference sequence). This CDR3 has 13 residues. CDR3 region: CASSESLPGTQYF. The DNA of the CDR3 is TGCGCCAGCAGTGAGTCGTTGCCAGGCACGCAGTATTTT.

The chain employs TRBV21-1 and TRBJ2-7. TRBV21-1 is an annotated pseudogene. The CDR3 contains 14 residues. CDR3 in amino acids: CASSKDGTFYEQYF. The CDR3 DNA sequence: TGTGCCAGCAGCAAAGATGGCACTTTCTACGAGCAGTACTTC.

The V call is TRBV5-8, the J call TRBJ1-2, with 7 bases aligning to TRBD1. Losses at the gene ends were 4 bases for V and 3 bases for J; bases not matched to a gene: 6. The CDR3 is made up of 14 amino acids. CDR1 is SGHTS and CDR2 is YDEGEE in the germline V gene. The CDR3: CASSPRDRYYGYTF. The CDR3 coding sequence is TGTGCCAGCAGCCCGAGGGACAGATACTATGGCTACACCTTC.

The rearrangement joins TRBV29-1 to TRBJ2-7, with a possible D match to TRBD1 (6 bases). The V and J ends lost 3 bases and 1 base respectively, with 13 bases between them. There are 14 residues in the CDR3. Looked up from germline, CDR1 is SQVTM and CDR2 is ANQGSEA. The CDR3 DNA sequence: TGCAGCGTTGATGTGGCAGGGACATCCTACGAGCAGTACTTC. Translated, it gives CSVDVAGTSYEQYF.